These T cell receptor beta chains were read from a single sample in a study of early T cells in non-severe SARS-CoV-2 infection. TCRdb itself ran the 5' RACE reads through MiXCR, one entry per CDR3 protein. This sample yields about 25,000 distinct CDR3 sequences, of which roughly 4.4% are seen a single time; roughly 10% belongs to the top ten. Sequencing was carried out using whole blood. These receptors all come from an adult who was a healthcare worker with PCR-confirmed SARS-CoV-2 infection or an uninfected control (not recorded which). The CDR3 runs from the conserved cysteine through the conserved F or W. The D gene is left open where the match is weak. Clone size, where shown, is once, few, many, or a class for clones that have expanded.

many	NA	TRBJ1-5	TRBV5-1	CASSLTPDGGGQPQHF	TGCGCCAGCAGCCTAACGCCGGACGGAGGAGGTCAGCCCCAGCATTTT
few	NA	TRBJ2-7	TRBV7-6	CASSLGIGSSSYEQYF	TGTGCCAGCAGCTTAGGGATCGGTAGCAGCTCCTACGAGCAGTACTTC
many	NA	TRBJ2-1	TRBV28	CASSFQGPNEQFF	TGTGCCAGCAGTTTCCAAGGGCCCAATGAGCAGTTCTTC
many	TRBD2	TRBJ2-4	TRBV10-3	CAISESMGAGADIQYF	TGTGCCATCAGTGAGTCGATGGGAGCGGGAGCAGACATTCAGTACTTC
few	NA	TRBJ2-2	TRBV7-9	CASSLGVSFGTGELFF	TGTGCCAGCAGCTTAGGGGTGAGCTTCGGCACCGGGGAGCTGTTTTTT
few	TRBD1	TRBJ1-5	TRBV27	CASSRTGSNQPQHF	TGTGCCAGCAGTCGGACAGGCAGCAATCAGCCCCAGCATTTT
few	TRBD1	TRBJ2-1	TRBV11-1	CASSLNWDRYNEQFF	TGTGCCAGCAGCTTAAATTGGGACAGATACAATGAGCAGTTCTTC
many	NA	TRBJ1-1	TRBV12-3/TRBV12-4	CASRPRGSTWAFF	TGTGCCAGCAGGCCGCGGGGTTCGACGTGGGCTTTCTTT
many	NA	TRBJ2-7	TRBV2	CASSTQQVTYEQYF	TGTGCCAGCAGTACCCAACAGGTTACCTACGAGCAGTACTTC
NA	TRBD2	TRBJ2-1	TRBV6-6	CASSYSLAGSNEQFF	TGTGCCAGCAGTTACTCTTTAGCGGGAAGCAATGAGCAGTTCTTC
many	NA	TRBJ2-2	TRBV7-9	CASSLTSRIFGLFF	TGTGCCAGCAGCTTAACCTCCAGAATCTTTGGGCTGTTTTTT
many	NA	TRBJ2-7	TRBV4-3	CASSQDKNLGYEQYF	TGCGCCAGCAGCCAAGATAAGAATCTTGGATACGAGCAGTACTTC
many	TRBD1	TRBJ1-1	TRBV29-1	CSVGPGQGADTEAFF	TGCAGCGTTGGCCCCGGACAGGGGGCCGACACTGAAGCTTTCTTT
many	NA	TRBJ1-2	TRBV24-1	CATSDFAGVDGYTF	TGTGCCACCAGTGATTTTGCCGGGGTCGATGGCTACACCTTC
many	NA	TRBJ1-1	TRBV29-1	CSPVLASDGAFF	TGCAGCCCCGTCTTGGCCTCCGACGGAGCTTTCTTT
many	NA	TRBJ2-3	TRBV19	CASTVDPFTDTQYF	TGTGCCAGTACAGTGGACCCGTTCACAGATACGCAGTATTTT
many	TRBD2	TRBJ2-7	TRBV3-1	CASSRRTSGSIAAYEQYF	TGTGCCAGCAGCCGCCGGACTAGCGGGAGCATCGCCGCTTACGAGCAGTACTTC
many	TRBD2	TRBJ2-1	TRBV28	CASSSGTSGRAAHEQFF	TGTGCCAGCAGTTCCGGGACTAGCGGGAGGGCCGCGCATGAGCAGTTCTTC
many	NA	TRBJ1-6	TRBV30	CACSFFGNSPLHF	TGTGCCTGCTCGTTTTTCGGGAATTCACCCCTCCACTTT
many	NA	TRBJ1-2	TRBV4-2	CASSQDLAQTRGYTF	TGTGCCAGCAGCCAAGATTTGGCCCAGACCCGTGGCTACACCTTC
many	TRBD1	TRBJ1-2	TRBV7-9	CASSASRGKDGYTF	TGTGCCAGCAGCGCGAGCAGGGGGAAAGATGGCTACACCTTC
many	NA	TRBJ1-6	TRBV6-4	CASSDHVVVHF	TGTGCCAGCAGTGATCACGTAGTCGTCCACTTT
many	NA	TRBJ1-2	TRBV18	CASSPGGYGYTF	TGTGCCAGCTCACCAGGGGGCTATGGCTACACCTTC
medium-sized	NA	TRBJ2-5	TRBV7-2	CASRSGQPGGETQYF	TGTGCCAGCAGATCCGGACAGCCCGGGGGAGAGACCCAGTACTTC
many	TRBD2	TRBJ2-1	TRBV29-1	CSVVGAGGRATNEQFF	TGCAGCGTTGTGGGGGCCGGCGGGAGGGCCACTAATGAGCAGTTCTTC
many	NA	TRBJ2-7	TRBV7-3	CASSLEKGEQYF	TGTGCCAGCAGCCTTGAAAAGGGCGAGCAGTACTTC
few	NA	TRBJ2-5	TRBV7-2	CASSLVGRGSETQYF	TGTGCCAGCAGCTTAGTAGGTCGGGGATCGGAGACCCAGTACTTC
many	TRBD1	TRBJ1-1	TRBV19	CASTTGQGVSEAFF	TGTGCCAGTACCACGGGACAGGGAGTCTCTGAAGCTTTCTTT
many	NA	TRBJ1-5	TRBV10-3	CAISESSQGSQPQHF	TGTGCCATCAGTGAGTCATCCCAGGGGAGTCAGCCCCAGCATTTT
many	TRBD1	TRBJ1-5	TRBV12-3/TRBV12-4	CASSTTGGSNQPQHF	TGTGCCAGCAGCACGACAGGGGGTAGCAATCAGCCCCAGCATTTT
many	TRBD2	TRBJ2-5	TRBV4-3	CASSQGLAGGETQYF	TGCGCCAGCAGCCAGGGACTAGCGGGAGGAGAGACCCAGTACTTC
many	TRBD2	TRBJ2-1	TRBV4-2	CASSQRGLAGNNEQFF	TGTGCCAGCAGCCAGAGGGGACTAGCGGGAAACAATGAGCAGTTCTTC
many	NA	TRBJ2-1	TRBV29-1	CSVEGDTWGNEQFF	TGCAGCGTTGAGGGGGACACGTGGGGAAATGAGCAGTTCTTC
NA	TRBD2	TRBJ2-3	TRBV20-1	CSARALAGVSDTQYF	TGCAGTGCTAGAGCTCTAGCGGGAGTCTCAGATACGCAGTATTTT
many	NA	TRBJ2-1	TRBV7-6	CASSLEGGEIREQFF	TGTGCCAGCAGCTTAGAGGGGGGGGAGATACGTGAGCAGTTCTTC
many	TRBD1	TRBJ1-1	TRBV20-1	CSAPGQGATEAFF	TGCAGTGCTCCCGGACAGGGGGCCACTGAAGCTTTCTTT
many	NA	TRBJ1-4	TRBV20-1	CSARLQGWDEKLFF	TGCAGTGCTAGGCTACAGGGCTGGGATGAAAAACTGTTTTTT
many	NA	TRBJ1-1	TRBV11-3	CASDAGNTEAFF	TGTGCCAGCGATGCAGGGAACACTGAAGCTTTCTTT
NA	TRBD1	TRBJ2-2	TRBV7-6	CASSPTGTGVIGGELFF	TGTGCCAGCAGCCCAACCGGGACAGGGGTAATTGGCGGGGAGCTGTTTTTT
many	NA	TRBJ1-4	TRBV10-3	CAISELITNEKLFF	TGTGCCATCAGTGAGCTCATTACGAATGAAAAACTGTTTTTT
many	NA	TRBJ2-5	TRBV7-9	CASSPGSGEVETQYF	TGTGCCAGCAGCCCTGGGTCAGGGGAGGTGGAGACCCAGTACTTC
many	NA	TRBJ2-1	TRBV7-9	CASSSDTDNEQFF	TGTGCCAGCAGCTCCGATACCGACAATGAGCAGTTCTTC
many	NA	TRBJ1-6	TRBV12-5	CASGLDRLRGSPLHF	TGTGCTAGTGGTTTGGATCGTTTAAGGGGTTCACCCCTCCACTTT
NA	NA	TRBJ2-4	TRBV29-1	CSVEEGDIQYF	TGCAGCGTTGAAGAAGGGGACATTCAGTACTTC
many	NA	TRBJ1-1	TRBV20-1	CSARARQGWTEAFF	TGCAGTGCTAGAGCTCGTCAGGGGTGGACTGAAGCTTTCTTT
many	TRBD1	TRBJ1-5	TRBV5-5	CASSLETGTGKNQPQHF	TGTGCCAGCAGCTTGGAAACCGGGACAGGGAAGAATCAGCCCCAGCATTTT
many	NA	TRBJ2-1	TRBV11-2	CASSMARGSSRYNEQFF	TGTGCCAGCAGCATGGCCAGGGGCAGTAGTCGGTACAATGAGCAGTTCTTC
many	TRBD1	TRBJ2-1	TRBV7-2	CASSLDRGAYNEQFF	TGTGCCAGCAGCTTAGACAGGGGGGCTTACAATGAGCAGTTCTTC
many	NA	TRBJ2-3	TRBV7-2	CASNLATDTQYF	TGTGCCAGCAATCTCGCCACAGATACGCAGTATTTT
many	NA	TRBJ1-1	TRBV7-9	CASSSQGRNTEAFF	TGTGCCAGCAGCTCGCAGGGGCGGAACACTGAAGCTTTCTTT
many	NA	TRBJ2-7	TRBV12-3/TRBV12-4	CASSLRGVGARYEQYF	TGTGCCAGCAGTTTAAGGGGCGTCGGGGCCAGGTACGAGCAGTACTTC
many	NA	TRBJ2-1	TRBV12-3/TRBV12-4	CASSRRQVSRYSASYNEQFF	TGTGCCAGCAGCCGACGACAGGTTAGTCGTTATTCGGCAAGCTACAATGAGCAGTTCTTC
NA	TRBD2	TRBJ2-6	TRBV2	CASSVGGTGANVLTF	TGTGCCAGCAGTGTGGGAGGGACTGGGGCCAACGTCCTGACTTTC